The entry below describes one TCR beta chain. Germline V gene lookup returns CDR1 LNHNV and CDR2 YYDKDF (reference sequence). Trimming cost V 4 bases and J 0 bases, with 10 bases left between them. The CDR3 has 14 amino acids. This entry belongs to a study of cytomegalovirus exposure and HLA in healthy donors. PCR used 60 Vbeta primers and 13 Jbeta primers. Generated by immunoSEQ multiplex PCR, the TCRdb table keeps only in-frame clones and is missing some. The profile shows over 150,000 clones, roughly 75% of them singletons. This clonotype was sampled from a woman aged 45-65 years in good health and CMV-seropositive. This sequence joins TRBV15 and TRBJ2-7; D remains unclear. Sequencing was performed on PBMCs. The DNA for the CDR3 is TGTGCCACCAGCAACGGAGAACTCTCCTACGAGCAGTACTTC. Protein product: CATSNGELSYEQYF.